This is a list of T cell receptor beta chains from one sample in a study of OX40 agonist ivuxolimab in advanced cancers. The method was immunoSEQ multiplex PCR; TCRdb's version includes in-frame clones alone and lacks a portion of them. Found here are tens of thousands of clones, roughly nine tenths of them singletons; the top ten hold about 33%. Sequencing was performed on CD4+ or CD8+ T cells sorted from blood, taken in a trial of the OX40 agonist ivuxolimab. The receptors come from an adult with an advanced solid tumor such as melanoma, head and neck, liver or kidney cancer. Each CDR3 is given with its conserved first and last residue. The D gene is left open where the match is weak. The size entry is marked missing in some rows and otherwise reads once, few, many or a size class.

d_call: TRBD1; j_call: TRBJ1-2; v_call: TRBV30; clone_size: once; cdr3_aa: CAWSGTGVGGYTF; cdr3_nt: TGTGCCTGGAGTGGGACAGGGGTCGGGGGCTACACCTTC
d_call: TRBD1; j_call: TRBJ2-1; v_call: TRBV5-4; clone_size: .; cdr3_aa: CASSRRSGQDYNEQFF; cdr3_nt: TGTGCCAGCAGCCGGCGCTCGGGACAGGACTACAATGAGCAGTTCTTC
d_call: .; j_call: TRBJ2-5; v_call: TRBV28; clone_size: .; cdr3_aa: CASSLIRGTQETQYF; cdr3_nt: TGTGCCAGCAGTTTAATTCGAGGGACCCAAGAGACCCAGTACTTC
d_call: .; j_call: TRBJ1-4; v_call: TRBV30; clone_size: .; cdr3_aa: CAWSLPRDPGTNEKLFF; cdr3_nt: TGTGCCTGGAGTCTTCCCCGGGACCCCGGGACTAATGAAAAACTGTTTTTT
d_call: TRBD1; j_call: TRBJ1-6; v_call: TRBV5-1; clone_size: .; cdr3_aa: CASSSILLGQGLSPLHF; cdr3_nt: TGCGCCAGCAGCTCGATCCTCTTGGGACAGGGCCTTTCACCCCTCCACTTT
d_call: .; j_call: TRBJ1-5; v_call: TRBV27; clone_size: .; cdr3_aa: CASSLSWGIGQPQHF; cdr3_nt: TGTGCCAGCAGTTTATCATGGGGGATCGGGCAGCCCCAGCATTTT
d_call: .; j_call: TRBJ2-2; v_call: TRBV25-1; clone_size: .; cdr3_aa: CASSEGGGPGELFF; cdr3_nt: TGTGCCAGCAGTGAGGGTGGGGGCCCCGGGGAGCTGTTTTTT
d_call: .; j_call: TRBJ2-3; v_call: TRBV28; clone_size: once; cdr3_aa: CASSLPPAGPTDTQYF; cdr3_nt: TGTGCCAGCAGTTTACCCCCGGCAGGGCCCACAGATACGCAGTATTTT
d_call: TRBD2; j_call: TRBJ2-7; v_call: TRBV27; clone_size: .; cdr3_aa: CASRGRASGSYEQYF; cdr3_nt: TGTGCCAGCAGGGGGAGGGCTAGCGGTTCCTACGAGCAGTACTTC
d_call: .; j_call: TRBJ2-5; v_call: TRBV5-1; clone_size: .; cdr3_aa: CASSFTGPETQYF; cdr3_nt: TGCGCCAGCAGCTTCACAGGGCCCGAGACCCAGTACTTC
d_call: TRBD2; j_call: TRBJ2-7; v_call: TRBV5-1; clone_size: .; cdr3_aa: CASRTGTSSYEQYF; cdr3_nt: TGCGCCAGCAGAACCGGGACTAGCTCCTACGAGCAGTACTTC
d_call: .; j_call: TRBJ1-6; v_call: TRBV4-3; clone_size: .; cdr3_aa: CASSQDYAGRSYNSPLHF; cdr3_nt: TGCGCCAGCAGCCAAGATTATGCAGGGCGGTCCTATAATTCACCCCTCCACTTT
d_call: TRBD2; j_call: TRBJ2-3; v_call: TRBV7-9; clone_size: .; cdr3_aa: CASSLRTSGRVGDTQYF; cdr3_nt: TGTGCCAGCAGCTTAAGGACTAGCGGGAGGGTTGGAGATACGCAGTATTTT
d_call: .; j_call: TRBJ1-3; v_call: TRBV6-1; clone_size: .; cdr3_aa: CASSEQGSSGNTIYF; cdr3_nt: TGTGCCAGCAGTGAACAGGGATCTTCTGGAAACACCATATATTTT
d_call: .; j_call: TRBJ2-7; v_call: TRBV7-9; clone_size: .; cdr3_aa: CASSKVTGDNYEQYF; cdr3_nt: TGTGCCAGCAGCAAAGTCACCGGGGATAACTACGAGCAGTACTTC
d_call: .; j_call: TRBJ1-3; v_call: TRBV19; clone_size: .; cdr3_aa: CASSSSGTGGFERSGNTIYF; cdr3_nt: TGTGCCAGTAGTTCATCCGGGACGGGTGGATTCGAGCGTTCTGGAAACACCATATATTTT
d_call: .; j_call: TRBJ2-2; v_call: TRBV19; clone_size: .; cdr3_aa: CASSIEIANTGELFF; cdr3_nt: TGTGCCAGTAGTATAGAAATCGCGAACACCGGGGAGCTGTTTTTT
d_call: TRBD1; j_call: TRBJ1-6; v_call: TRBV30; clone_size: .; cdr3_aa: CAWSGGQEISPLHF; cdr3_nt: TGTGCCTGGAGTGGGGGACAGGAGATTTCACCCCTCCACTTT
d_call: TRBD2; j_call: TRBJ2-3; v_call: TRBV18; clone_size: .; cdr3_aa: CASSPPAGGYTDTQYF; cdr3_nt: TGTGCCAGCTCACCACCGGCGGGGGGATACACAGATACGCAGTATTTT
d_call: TRBD2; j_call: TRBJ2-1; v_call: TRBV30; clone_size: once; cdr3_aa: CAWSAPHSGTYNEQFF; cdr3_nt: TGTGCCTGGAGTGCCCCACATAGCGGGACCTACAATGAGCAGTTCTTC
d_call: TRBD1; j_call: TRBJ2-7; v_call: TRBV6-5; clone_size: once; cdr3_aa: CASSRQGRGYEQYF; cdr3_nt: TGTGCCAGCAGTCGCCAGGGCAGGGGGTACGAGCAGTACTTC
d_call: .; j_call: TRBJ2-2; v_call: TRBV5-1; clone_size: .; cdr3_aa: CASSPLANTGELFF; cdr3_nt: TGCGCCAGCAGTCCCTTAGCGAACACCGGGGAGCTGTTTTTT
d_call: .; j_call: TRBJ2-4; v_call: TRBV25-1; clone_size: .; cdr3_aa: CASGPLAKNIQYF; cdr3_nt: TGTGCCAGCGGACCACTAGCCAAAAACATTCAGTACTTC
d_call: TRBD1; j_call: TRBJ1-3; v_call: TRBV7-9; clone_size: .; cdr3_aa: CASSAGGAGNTIYF; cdr3_nt: TGTGCCAGCAGTGCAGGGGGCGCCGGAAACACCATATATTTT
d_call: .; j_call: TRBJ1-4; v_call: TRBV7-2; clone_size: .; cdr3_aa: CATQRASNEKLFF; cdr3_nt: TGTGCCACCCAAAGAGCTTCTAATGAAAAACTGTTTTTT
d_call: .; j_call: TRBJ1-4; v_call: TRBV4-1; clone_size: few; cdr3_aa: CASSQEQRIATNEKLFF; cdr3_nt: TGCGCCAGCAGCCAGGAACAGCGAATTGCAACTAATGAAAAACTGTTTTTT
d_call: TRBD1; j_call: TRBJ2-7; v_call: TRBV7-8; clone_size: .; cdr3_aa: CASSLRGQGAYEQYF; cdr3_nt: TGTGCCAGCAGCCTACGAGGGCAGGGGGCCTACGAGCAGTACTTC
d_call: .; j_call: TRBJ1-3; v_call: TRBV6-6; clone_size: .; cdr3_aa: CASGTSSGNTIYF; cdr3_nt: TGTGCCAGCGGGACGAGCTCTGGAAACACCATATATTTT
d_call: .; j_call: TRBJ1-4; v_call: TRBV28; clone_size: few; cdr3_aa: CASSFGSGNEKLFF; cdr3_nt: TGTGCCAGCAGTTTTGGCTCCGGCAATGAAAAACTGTTTTTT
d_call: .; j_call: TRBJ1-3; v_call: TRBV7-2; clone_size: .; cdr3_aa: CASSLMIGAGNTIYF; cdr3_nt: TGTGCCAGCAGCCTCATGATAGGTGCTGGAAACACCATATATTTT
d_call: TRBD2; j_call: TRBJ2-1; v_call: TRBV19; clone_size: .; cdr3_aa: CASSMGRGNEQFF; cdr3_nt: TGTGCCAGTAGTATGGGGAGGGGCAATGAGCAGTTCTTC
d_call: TRBD1; j_call: TRBJ2-1; v_call: TRBV5-1; clone_size: .; cdr3_aa: CASSLRDSLYNEQFF; cdr3_nt: TGCGCCAGCAGCCTCCGGGACAGTTTATACAATGAGCAGTTCTTC
d_call: .; j_call: TRBJ2-1; v_call: TRBV15; clone_size: .; cdr3_aa: CATSRGFSYNEQFF; cdr3_nt: TGTGCCACCAGCAGAGGGTTCTCCTACAATGAGCAGTTCTTC
d_call: TRBD1; j_call: TRBJ1-3; v_call: TRBV4-2; clone_size: .; cdr3_aa: CASSLWGQASGNTIYF; cdr3_nt: TGTGCCAGCAGCCTCTGGGGACAGGCCTCTGGAAACACCATATATTTT
d_call: TRBD1; j_call: TRBJ2-7; v_call: TRBV9; clone_size: once; cdr3_aa: CASSVGTGGPYEQYF; cdr3_nt: TGTGCCAGCAGCGTAGGGACAGGGGGTCCGTACGAGCAGTACTTC
d_call: .; j_call: TRBJ2-7; v_call: TRBV29-1; clone_size: .; cdr3_aa: CSVEAGAAGAYEQYF; cdr3_nt: TGCAGCGTTGAAGCCGGGGCAGCCGGCGCCTACGAGCAGTACTTC
d_call: TRBD1; j_call: TRBJ2-3; v_call: TRBV15; clone_size: .; cdr3_aa: CATSRGDSSTDTQYF; cdr3_nt: TGTGCCACCAGCAGAGGGGACAGTAGCACAGATACGCAGTATTTT
d_call: TRBD1; j_call: TRBJ1-2; v_call: TRBV19; clone_size: .; cdr3_aa: CAIWDRGDYGYTF; cdr3_nt: TGTGCCATTTGGGACAGGGGCGACTATGGCTACACCTTC
d_call: TRBD1; j_call: TRBJ1-4; v_call: TRBV5-1; clone_size: .; cdr3_aa: CASSMGQGDEKLFF; cdr3_nt: TGCGCCAGCAGCATGGGCCAGGGGGATGAAAAACTGTTTTTT
d_call: TRBD2; j_call: TRBJ2-7; v_call: TRBV25-1; clone_size: .; cdr3_aa: CASGGWASGRYEQYF; cdr3_nt: TGTGCCAGCGGGGGGTGGGCTAGCGGGAGATACGAGCAGTACTTC